This T cell receptor (beta chain) was recovered during a study of blood T cell repertoires in COVID-19. As for the study in general: Specimens from acute and convalescent COVID-19 originated in the United States, Italy and Spain. PBMCs, B-cell-depleted T cells, or T cells were the source of the cDNA or gDNA that made up the material.

Per the germline V gene, CDR1 is GTSNPN and CDR2 is SVGIG (reference sequence). The CDR3 covers 12 residues. In the original analysis: For nucleated cells, counts were estimated from reference gene primer amplification. Data came from immunoSEQ multiplex PCR; TCRdb stores just in-frame clones and leaves some out. For V, J and clone size, that table is used; D and trimming come from the DNA. The data contain 300,000 to 400,000 clones, around 89% of them singletons. The rearrangement uses TRBV30 and TRBJ2-1; no reliable D call. The sample comprised peripheral blood. This receptor was identified in a woman in her 50s with active or convalescent COVID-19. DNA of the CDR3: TGTGCGTCTACTCGAAACCTCAATGAGCAGTTCTTC. It codes for CASTRNLNEQFF.